This TCR beta chain was identified in a study of blood T cell repertoires in COVID-19. Background on the study: Samples of COVID-19 (acute and convalescent) were obtained from the United States, Italy and Spain. In each case, the material was cDNA or gDNA derived from T cells, B-cell-depleted T cells, or PBMCs.

The germline V gene encodes CDR1 SQVTM and CDR2 ANQGSEA. The CDR3 loop spans 13 amino acids. The V gene end was trimmed by 4 bases and the J gene end by 1 base; junction bases not matched to a gene: 3. Seattle-derived patients entered the study during active infection and were followed longitudinally. In the original workflow: Estimated nucleated cell counts came from reference gene primer amplification. Sequencing used immunoSEQ multiplex PCR; TCRdb keeps in-frame clones, though not all of them. Clone size and the V and J calls come from that table; the DNA yielded D and trimming. Among fewer than 350,000 clones, about 87% were seen once, and the ten largest hold just over 9.5%.

This receptor was obtained from a man aged 25-45 years with COVID-19, enrolled during active disease. The sequencing input was peripheral blood. V and J are TRBV29-1 and TRBJ1-2; 7 nucleotides align to TRBD1. CDR3 region: CSVAGGINYGYTF. The CDR3, as DNA: TGCAGCGTTGCAGGGGGTATTAACTATGGCTACACCTTC.